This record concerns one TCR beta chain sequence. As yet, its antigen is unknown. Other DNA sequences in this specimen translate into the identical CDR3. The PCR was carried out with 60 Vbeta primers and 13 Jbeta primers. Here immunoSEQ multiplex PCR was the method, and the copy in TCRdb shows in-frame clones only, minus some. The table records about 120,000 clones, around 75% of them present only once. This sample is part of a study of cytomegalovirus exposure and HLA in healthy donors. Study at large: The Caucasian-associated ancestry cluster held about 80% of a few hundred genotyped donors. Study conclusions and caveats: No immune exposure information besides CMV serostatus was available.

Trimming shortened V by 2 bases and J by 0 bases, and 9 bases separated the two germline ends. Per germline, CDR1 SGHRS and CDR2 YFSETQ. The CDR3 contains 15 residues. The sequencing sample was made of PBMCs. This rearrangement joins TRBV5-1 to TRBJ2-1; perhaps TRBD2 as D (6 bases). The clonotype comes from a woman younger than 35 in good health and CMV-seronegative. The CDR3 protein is CASSFSGGSYNEQFF. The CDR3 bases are TGCGCCAGCAGCTTTTCCGGGGGCTCCTACAATGAGCAGTTCTTC.